The source of this TCR beta chain is a study of beta chain features in type 1 diabetes. All of the isolated RNA was reverse transcribed, so expressed TCRB transcripts were sequenced. Profiling relied on immunoSEQ multiplex PCR, and the TCRdb table lists in-frame clones only, not all of them. In the table there are fewer than 250,000 clones, over 8.5% of which are singletons. Germline CDR1 is KGHSH and CDR2 is LQKENI. V lost 3 bases, J lost 4 bases, and 12 bases stayed unmatched. The CDR3 has 17 residues. The chain has TRBV18 and TRBJ1-2; 9 bases are shared with TRBD1. The sequence was obtained from a woman aged 18-29 years in good health. The sequencing input was naive CD4+ T cells from blood. CDR3 amino acids: CASSPRPPQGASYGYTF. Here the CDR3 DNA reads TGTGCCAGCTCACCGCGCCCTCCACAGGGGGCGTCCTATGGCTACACCTTC.